This T cell receptor beta chain was recorded in a study of tumor-infiltrating lymphocytes in primary liver carcinoma. Reverse transcription of approximately 0.55 ug total RNA with a constant-region primer produced TCR beta cDNA. Construction of TCR beta libraries relied on three successive nested multiplex PCR rounds employing slightly modified ARM-PCR. The first two PCR rounds used TRBV1-TRBV30 forward primers with a C-beta reverse primer, about 10 cycles each. TCRdb re-called the multiplex PCR reads through MiXCR, storing one row per CDR3 protein. The sample contains some 180,000 distinct CDR3 sequences, 60% of which appear only once. Worth noting for this clonotype: Its ends do not fully match the called genes, so a read error is possible.

Germline DNA was extracted too, while blood RNA derived from unsorted whole blood. The CDR3 consists of 14 residues. The specimen sequenced was peripheral blood. This rearrangement joins TRBV12-3 or TRBV12-4 to TRBJ2-5, with D tentatively TRBD1 (5 bases). This receptor was obtained from a man aged 40-49 years with primary liver carcinoma and hepatitis B virus infection. Here the CDR3 DNA reads TGTGTCAGCAACTTGGGGCAACCTCAAGAGACCCAGTACTTC. Protein sequence: CVSNLGQPQETQYF.